This TCR beta chain was recorded in a study of OX40 agonist ivuxolimab in advanced cancers. At the level of the study: Every patient in dose escalation had hepatocellular carcinoma, melanoma, renal cell or head and neck cancer. Enrollees could have had prior anti-PD-1, anti-PD-L1 or anti-CTLA-4 therapy, which about 42% had received. Regarding the study as a whole: Among the nonresponders, some also had low normalized T-cell clonal expansion.

The V gene lost 6 bases and the J gene lost 0 bases, with 8 bases spanning the gap. This CDR3 has 12 residues. In germline, CDR1 is SQVTM, CDR2 ANQGSEA. Comment on this clone: Its antigen is unidentified.

The data were produced by immunoSEQ multiplex PCR, yet TCRdb's version contains in-frame clones alone and is incomplete. The sample has around 69,000 clones; 85% to 90% are singletons. This material consisted of CD4+ or CD8+ T cells sorted from blood, taken in a trial of the OX40 agonist ivuxolimab. The receptor's source is an adult with an advanced solid tumor such as melanoma, head and neck, liver or kidney cancer. The V and J genes are TRBV29-1 and TRBJ1-1, with D perhaps matching TRBD1 (6 bases). The CDR3 DNA is TGCAGCGTAAGGGGGTTGAACACTGAAGCTTTCTTT. Protein sequence: CSVRGLNTEAFF.